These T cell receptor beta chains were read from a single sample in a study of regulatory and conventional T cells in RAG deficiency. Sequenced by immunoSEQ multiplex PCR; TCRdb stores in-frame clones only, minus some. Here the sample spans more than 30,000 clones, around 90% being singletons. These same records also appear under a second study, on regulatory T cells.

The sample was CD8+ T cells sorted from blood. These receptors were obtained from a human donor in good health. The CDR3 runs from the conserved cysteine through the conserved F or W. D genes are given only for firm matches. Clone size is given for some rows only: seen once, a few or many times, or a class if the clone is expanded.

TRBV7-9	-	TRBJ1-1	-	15	TGTGCCAGCAGCTCCCCCGGGGCCTCGAACACTGAAGCTTTCTTT	CASSSPGASNTEAFF
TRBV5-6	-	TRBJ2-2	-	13	TGTGCCAGCAGCGGTCGTTTTGCCGGGGAGCTGTTTTTT	CASSGRFAGELFF
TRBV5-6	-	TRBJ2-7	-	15	TGTGCCAGCAGCCCAACACCGAACCTTTCCTACGAGCAGTACTTC	CASSPTPNLSYEQYF
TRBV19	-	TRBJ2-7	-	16	TGTGCCAGTAGTACCGCCCGGGACACCTCCTACTACGAGCAGTACTTC	CASSTARDTSYYEQYF
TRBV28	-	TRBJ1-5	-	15	TGTGCCAGCAGTGCCAACATCGTTAGCAATCAGCCCCAGCATTTT	CASSANIVSNQPQHF
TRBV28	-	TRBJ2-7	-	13	TGTGCCAGCAGATCCCTCGCTGACTACGAGCAGTACTTC	CASRSLADYEQYF
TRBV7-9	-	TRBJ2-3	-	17	TGTGCCAGCCGAGACACGCCCGGGACCAAACCCACAGATACGCAGTATTTT	CASRDTPGTKPTDTQYF
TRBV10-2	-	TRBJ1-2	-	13	TGCGCCAGCAGTGGGGCGGTCTTGGATGGCTACACCTTC	CASSGAVLDGYTF
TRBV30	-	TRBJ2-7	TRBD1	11	TGTGCCGCTCAGGGGGCTGGCGAGCAGTACTTC	CAAQGAGEQYF
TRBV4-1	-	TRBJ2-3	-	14	TGCGCCAGCAGCCAAGAGACTAGCACAGATACGCAGTATTTT	CASSQETSTDTQYF
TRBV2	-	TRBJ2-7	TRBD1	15	TGTGCCAGCAGTGATGAGGCAGGGGGTTTCTACGAGCAGTACTTC	CASSDEAGGFYEQYF
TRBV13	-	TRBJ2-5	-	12	TGTGCCAGCAGCTACCCTCAAGAGACCCAGTACTTC	CASSYPQETQYF
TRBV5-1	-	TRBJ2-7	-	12	TGCGCCAGCAGCTTGGGAAACTACGAGCAGTACTTC	CASSLGNYEQYF
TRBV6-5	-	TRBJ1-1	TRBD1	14	TGTGCCAGCAGTTACGAGGGGACAGGGGGATCTGCTTTCTTT	CASSYEGTGGSAFF
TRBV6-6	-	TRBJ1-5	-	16	TGTGCCAGCAACTCAGTACCGGAATATAGCAATCAGCCCCAGCATTTT	CASNSVPEYSNQPQHF
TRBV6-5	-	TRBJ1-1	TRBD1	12	TGTGCCAGCAGCCCAGGGACAGCTGAAGCTTTCTTT	CASSPGTAEAFF
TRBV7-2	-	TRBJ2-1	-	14	TGTGCCAGCAGCTTGGGCGGACTGTACAATGAGCAGTTCTTC	CASSLGGLYNEQFF
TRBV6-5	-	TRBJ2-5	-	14	TGTGCCAGCAGTTACTCGAATGGGCCGGGGACCCAGTACTTC	CASSYSNGPGTQYF
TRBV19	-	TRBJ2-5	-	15	TGTGCCAGTAGTATAGGGTCGGGGGGCGGAGAGACCCAGTACTTC	CASSIGSGGGETQYF
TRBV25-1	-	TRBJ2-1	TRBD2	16	TGTGCCAGCAGTTCCTCGGGGGAGGGTCATTACAATGAGCAGTTCTTC	CASSSSGEGHYNEQFF
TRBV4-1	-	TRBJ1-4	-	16	TGTGCCAGCAGCCAAGAGGGCTGGGTAGCGAATGAAAAACTGTTTTTT	CASSQEGWVANEKLFF
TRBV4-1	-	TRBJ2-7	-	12	TGCGCCAGCAGTCCAACAGAGTCCGAGCAGTACTTC	CASSPTESEQYF
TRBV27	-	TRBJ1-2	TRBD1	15	TGTGCCAGCAGCTCACGACAGGGCTGGAACTATGGCTACACCTTC	CASSSRQGWNYGYTF
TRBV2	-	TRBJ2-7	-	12	TGTGCCAGCAGTGAGTCTTCCTACGAGCAGTACTTC	CASSESSYEQYF
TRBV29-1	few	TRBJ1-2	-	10	TGCAGCGTTGTAGATGGTGGCTACACCTTC	CSVVDGGYTF
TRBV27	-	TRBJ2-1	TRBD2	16	TGTGCCAGCAGTTACTCCGGGGGGGCCTCGGGGAGGGAGCAGTTCTTC	CASSYSGGASGREQFF
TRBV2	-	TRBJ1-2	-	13	TGTGCCAGCAACCGGGCACTCGGCTATGGCTACACCTTC	CASNRALGYGYTF
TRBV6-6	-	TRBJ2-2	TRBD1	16	TGTGCCAGCAGTTTAGGACAGGGAAGAGGGACCGGGGAGCTGTTTTTT	CASSLGQGRGTGELFF
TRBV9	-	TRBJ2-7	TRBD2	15	TGTGCCAGCAGCCCCGGGACTACCAACATCGGCGAGCAGTACTTC	CASSPGTTNIGEQYF
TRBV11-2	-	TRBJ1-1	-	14	TGTGCCAGCAGCCCTAGTCCACCAAACACTGAAGCTTTCTTT	CASSPSPPNTEAFF
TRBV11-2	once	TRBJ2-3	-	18	TGTGCCAGCAGCTTCCCCCCCACCGAGCAGGGGCGCGCAGATACGCAGTATTTT	CASSFPPTEQGRADTQYF
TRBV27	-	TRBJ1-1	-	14	TGTGCCAGCCGGTCCGCTGGAGGGGGCACTGAAGCTTTCTTT	CASRSAGGGTEAFF
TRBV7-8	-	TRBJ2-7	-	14	TGTGCCAGCAGCCCACCCCCAGGAAGGGGCGAGCAGTACTTC	CASSPPPGRGEQYF
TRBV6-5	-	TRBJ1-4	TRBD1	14	TGTGCCAGCAGTTTTCAGGGGGCTAATGAAAAACTGTTTTTT	CASSFQGANEKLFF
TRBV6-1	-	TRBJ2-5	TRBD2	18	TGTGCCAGCAGTGAAGCGCTTTTTTTGGGGGAGGGCCCGGAGACCCAGTACTTC	CASSEALFLGEGPETQYF
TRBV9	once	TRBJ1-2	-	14	TGTGCCAGCAGCGTATTCAGCGGGGAGGATGGCTACACCTTC	CASSVFSGEDGYTF
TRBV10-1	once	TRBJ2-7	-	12	TGCGCCAGCAGTGATCCAGACTACGAGCAGTACTTC	CASSDPDYEQYF
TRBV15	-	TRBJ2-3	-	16	TGTGCCACCAGCAGAGATGACTACGCTAGCACAGATACGCAGTATTTT	CATSRDDYASTDTQYF
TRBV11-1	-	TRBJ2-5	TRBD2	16	TGTGCCAGCAGCTCCACCCCTCGGGAGGGCGACGAGACCCAGTACTTC	CASSSTPREGDETQYF
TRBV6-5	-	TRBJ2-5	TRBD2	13	TGTGCCAGCAAGATAGCGGGGCAGGAGACCCAGTACTTC	CASKIAGQETQYF
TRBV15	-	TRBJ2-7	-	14	TGTGCCACCAGCAGTCACCGGGACACTTACGAGCAGTACTTC	CATSSHRDTYEQYF
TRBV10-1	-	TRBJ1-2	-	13	TGCGCCAGCAGTGATGAGGCAGGGGACGGCTACACCTTC	CASSDEAGDGYTF
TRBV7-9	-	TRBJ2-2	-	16	TGTGCCAGCAGCTTAGGTGGGGGGGCCCAACCCGGGGAGCTGTTTTTT	CASSLGGGAQPGELFF
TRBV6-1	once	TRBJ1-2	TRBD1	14	TGTGCCAGCAGTTATTCGACAGGGGGCTATGGCTACACCTTC	CASSYSTGGYGYTF
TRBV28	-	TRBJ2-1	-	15	TGTGCCAGCAGCTATACCGGGCCCCGGCGCAATGAGCAGTTCTTC	CASSYTGPRRNEQFF
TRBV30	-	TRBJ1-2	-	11	TGTGCCTGGATCCATAACTATGGCTACACCTTC	CAWIHNYGYTF
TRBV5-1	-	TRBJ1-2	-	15	TGCGCCAGCAGCTTCGGACGGGAAGCTAACTATGGCTACACCTTC	CASSFGREANYGYTF
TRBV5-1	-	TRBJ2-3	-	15	TGCGCCAGCAGCTTGGCCGGGACTCCCACAGATACGCAGTATTTT	CASSLAGTPTDTQYF
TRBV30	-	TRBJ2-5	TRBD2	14	TGTGCCTGGTCCCTAGCGGGAGGGGGGGAGACCCAGTACTTC	CAWSLAGGGETQYF
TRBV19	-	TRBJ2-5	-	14	TGTGCCAGTAGTATTGGGAGAAACCAAGAGACCCAGTACTTC	CASSIGRNQETQYF
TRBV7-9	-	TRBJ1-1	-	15	TGTGCCAGCGAGCAGACACAACTATTGGACACTGAAGCTTTCTTT	CASEQTQLLDTEAFF
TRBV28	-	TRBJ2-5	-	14	TGTGCCATTAAGGACGGGGGAGGAATGGAGACCCAGTACTTC	CAIKDGGGMETQYF
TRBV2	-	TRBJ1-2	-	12	TGTGCCAGCATTCAGGGGAGCTATGGCTACACCTTC	CASIQGSYGYTF
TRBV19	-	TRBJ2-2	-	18	TGTGCCAGTAGTATAGATGGTAGGAGGACGGACTATACCGGGGAGCTGTTTTTT	CASSIDGRRTDYTGELFF
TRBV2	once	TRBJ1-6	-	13	TGTGCCAGCACCACAGGGTCAAATTCACCCCTCCACTTT	CASTTGSNSPLHF
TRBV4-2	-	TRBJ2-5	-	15	TGTGCCAGCAGCCAAGAATTCCAGGGGCTGGAGACCCAGTACTTC	CASSQEFQGLETQYF
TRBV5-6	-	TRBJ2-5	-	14	TGTGCCAGCAGCTTGGTATCAGCACAAGAGACCCAGTACTTC	CASSLVSAQETQYF